One sample yielded the 10 T cell receptor beta chains listed below, sequenced in a study of CD8 T cells in ankylosing spondylitis. Study findings and constraints: Typical of ankylosing spondylitis blood, it appeared, was a TCR beta motif of eight highly homologous variants.

TCRdb processed the 5' RACE reads anew with MiXCR; each CDR3 protein has one entry. This table holds about 840,000 distinct CDR3 sequences, about an eighth found once. No antigen has been assigned to these receptors. The sample consisted of blood, either unsorted or a sorted T cell fraction (not recorded which). The source is a male donor with ankylosing spondylitis.

The chain recombines TRBV20-1 with TRBJ1-2, with D possibly TRBD1 on 5 matching bases. The V gene lost 3 bases and the J gene lost 8 bases, with 19 bases spanning the gap. CDR1 and CDR2 (germline): DFQATT, SNEGSKA (reference sequence). This CDR3 comprises 14 residues. The CDR3: CSARGGTSKGGYTF. The CDR3 nucleotides read TGCAGTGCTAGGGGCGGCACGTCTAAGGGGGGCTACACCTTC.

This clonotype appeared once. The chain combines TRBV18 with TRBJ2-3; 9 bases align to TRBD1. Germline V gene sequence: CDR1 KGHSH, CDR2 LQKENI. V was clipped by 1 base and J by 7 bases; unmatched bases: 3. There are 14 residues in the CDR3. Written as DNA, the CDR3 is TGTGCCAGCTCACCACTCGGACAGGGGAATACGCAGTATTTT. Translated: CASSPLGQGNTQYF.

V and J are TRBV18 and TRBJ2-1, with D perhaps matching TRBD1 (5 bases). The CDR3 covers 13 residues. Germline CDR1 KGHSH, CDR2 LQKENI. The germline V and J ends were trimmed by 1 base and 8 bases, with 9 bases remaining between them. The CDR3: CASSPQVGDEQFF. CDR3 bases: TGTGCCAGCTCACCACAAGTAGGGGATGAGCAGTTCTTC. The full variable domain, its missing parts supplied by reference TRBV18 and TRBJ2-1, is NAGVMQNPRHLVRRRGQEARLRCSPMKGHSHVYWYRQLPEEGLKFMVYLQKENIIDESGMPKERFSAEFPKEGPSILRIQQVVRGDSAAYFCASSPQVGDEQFFGPGTRLTVL.

There are a few counts of this clonotype. The CDR3 nucleotides are TGCGCCAGCAGCTTCCGCGGGACTAGCGGGAGGACAGATACGCAGTATTTT. Encoded protein: CASSFRGTSGRTDTQYF. The chain uses TRBV5-1 and TRBJ2-3; TRBD2 aligns across 15 bases. Germline lookup yields CDR1 SGHRS and CDR2 YFSETQ. The CDR3 runs 17 residues. J gave up 3 bases and V 2 bases, and 4 bases lay outside the gene matches.

Only a few counts were recorded for this clonotype. The rearrangement links TRBV10-2 to TRBJ2-3; 8 bases are a match to TRBD2. V was clipped by 7 bases and J by 9 bases; unmatched bases: 6. The CDR3 covers 12 residues. Germline values: CDR1 WSHSY, CDR2 SAAADI. CDR3 amino acids: CASTLSGVTQYF. CDR3 bases: TGCGCCAGCACCCTTAGCGGGGTCACGCAGTATTTT.

The chain is built from TRBV7-2 and TRBJ2-7, with 10 positions matching TRBD1. CDR3 length: 15 amino acids. J lost 2 bases, V lost 5 bases, and 6 bases had no gene match. Germline loops: CDR1 SGHTA, CDR2 FQGNSA. The CDR3 DNA reads as TGTGCCAGCAGCAGACCGGGACAGGGGCCCTACGAGCAGTACTTC. This sequence encodes CASSRPGQGPYEQYF. The whole variable domain, filled in from reference TRBV7-2 and TRBJ2-7, reads GAGVSQSPSNKVTEKGKDVELRCDPISGHTALYWYRQSLGQGLEFLIYFQGNSAPDKSGLPSDRFSAERTGGSVSTLTIQRTQQEDSAVYLCASSRPGQGPYEQYFGPGTRLTVT.

This clonotype was counted only a few times. The rearrangement links TRBV2 to TRBJ2-3; D perhaps matches TRBD1 (5 bases). Per the germline V gene, CDR1 is SNHLY and CDR2 is FYNNEI. V was shortened by 6 bases and J by 2 bases, with 6 bases between the two germline ends. This CDR3 has 12 residues. The CDR3 here is CASRTDTDTQYF. CDR3 bases: TGTGCCAGCAGGACAGACACAGATACGCAGTATTTT. Full variable domain (outside the CDR3, taken from reference TRBV2 and TRBJ2-3): EPEVTQTPSHQVTQMGQEVILRCVPISNHLYFYWYRQILGQKVEFLVSFYNNEISEKSEIFDDQFSVERPDGSNFTLKIRSTKLEDSAMYFCASRTDTDTQYFGPGTRLTVL.

Worth noting for this clonotype: Being one base from a much bigger clone, this may be a read error. This CDR3 fails to terminate in the conserved phenylalanine or tryptophan, so it likely reflects a read error. The rearrangement links TRBV29-1 to TRBJ2-1, with TRBD2 matching 10 bases. Trimming removed 7 bases from V and 3 bases from J; junction bases left unmatched: 0. CDR1 SQVTM and CDR2 ANQGSEA come from the germline V gene. The length of the CDR3 is 12 residues. The CDR3 spells CSGTSGYNEQFL. As DNA, the CDR3 is TGCAGCGGGACTAGCGGCTACAATGAGCAGTTCCTC.

This rearrangement joins TRBV6-5 to TRBJ2-7; 7 bases map to TRBD2. Germline values: CDR1 MNHEY, CDR2 SVGAGI. There are 15 residues in the CDR3. The trim removed 2 bases at V and 5 bases at J, leaving 9 bases unmatched. CDR3 residues: CASSYGGGSIHEQYF. The CDR3, as DNA: TGTGCCAGCAGTTACGGGGGAGGGAGTATCCACGAGCAGTACTTC.

This clonotype has only a few counts. The chain carries TRBV5-1 and TRBJ2-7, with D tentatively TRBD1 (6 bases). The germline V and J ends were trimmed by 0 bases and 2 bases, with 12 bases remaining between them. The CDR3 runs 15 residues. Germline CDR1 SGHRS, CDR2 YFSETQ. For the CDR3, the DNA is TGCGCCAGCAGCTTGGCCGCGTGGGGGCCCTACGAGCAGTACTTC. Residues: CASSLAAWGPYEQYF.